This T cell receptor (beta chain) is drawn from a study of post-analysis software for immune sequencing data. Study-level results: Patients carried roughly 5 TRBV segments more frequently than controls did, and TRBV5-6, TRBV5-1 and TRBV20-1 were among them.

This CDR3 has 15 amino acids. cDNA libraries for TCR beta contained unique molecular identifiers. One entry per CDR3 protein results from TCRdb running MiXCR on the PCR reads. The table shows around 440,000 distinct CDR3 sequences, with around 40% occurring only once. For this clonotype: Its target is unknown.

This rearrangement joins TRBV12-3 or TRBV12-4 to TRBJ2-7; D is perhaps TRBD1 (6 bases). Matching the DNA end better, TRBJ2-5 makes the J call doubtful. The clonotype comes from a girl aged 5-17 years with multiple sclerosis. Material: blood. The CDR3 sequence is CASSLRTGLQETQYF. The CDR3 DNA reads TGTGCCAGCAGTTTAAGAACAGGGCTACAAGAGACCCAGTACTTC.